The clone carrying this T cell receptor (beta chain) was seen at least ten times. The sample is drawn from a study of human T cells and chemical hapten exposure. Time point denoted: patch test 3, about 24 weeks after DPC sensitization. Treatment in this sample: therapeutic diphenylcyclopropenone sensitization with weekly scalp DPC. Ahead of each patch test application, blood was drawn. Donation of samples came from alopecia patients who were 18 to 70 years old and suitable for DPC. TCRdb re-called the RACE reads through MiXCR, storing one row per CDR3 protein. Here the sample spans tens of thousands of distinct CDR3 sequences, about 5.6% being singletons. Per germline, CDR1 MNHEY and CDR2 SVGAGI. The CDR3 runs to 15 residues. V was shortened by 2 bases and J by 5 bases, with 14 bases between the two germline ends.

This sequence originates from a man aged 30 to 39 with alopecia areata. Some clones in this sample may be carry-over from other donors' samples. The chain recombines TRBV6-5 with TRBJ2-3, with unresolved D. Sample: whole blood, taken in connection with sensitization to the hapten diphenylcyclopropenone (DPC). As DNA, the CDR3 is TGTGCCAGCAGTTACGGCTCTCTTGTGGGAGATACGCAGTATTTT. This sequence encodes CASSYGSLVGDTQYF.